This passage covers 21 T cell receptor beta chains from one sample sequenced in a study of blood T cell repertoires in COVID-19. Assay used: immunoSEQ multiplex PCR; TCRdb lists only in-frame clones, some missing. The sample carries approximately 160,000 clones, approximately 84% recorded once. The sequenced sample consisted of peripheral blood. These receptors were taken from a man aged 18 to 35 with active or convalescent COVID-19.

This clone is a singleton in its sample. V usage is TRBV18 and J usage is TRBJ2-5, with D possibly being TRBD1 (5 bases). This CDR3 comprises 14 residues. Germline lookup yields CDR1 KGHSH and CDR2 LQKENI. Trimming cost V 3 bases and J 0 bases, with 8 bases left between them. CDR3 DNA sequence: TGTGCCAGCTCACCTAGGACAAACCAAGAGACCCAGTACTTC. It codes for CASSPRTNQETQYF.

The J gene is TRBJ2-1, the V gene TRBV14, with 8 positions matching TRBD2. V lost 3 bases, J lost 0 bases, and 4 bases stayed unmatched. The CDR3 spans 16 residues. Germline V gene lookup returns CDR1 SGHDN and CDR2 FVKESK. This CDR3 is CASSHVAGSSYNEQFF. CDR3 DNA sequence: TGTGCCAGCAGCCACGTAGCGGGGAGCTCCTACAATGAGCAGTTCTTC.

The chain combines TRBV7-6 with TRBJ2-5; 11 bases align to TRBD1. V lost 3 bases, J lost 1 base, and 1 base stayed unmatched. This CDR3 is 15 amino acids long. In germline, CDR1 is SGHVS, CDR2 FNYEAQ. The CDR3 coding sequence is TGTGCCAGCAGCTTTGGGACAGGGGGCCAAGAGACCCAGTACTTC. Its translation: CASSFGTGGQETQYF.

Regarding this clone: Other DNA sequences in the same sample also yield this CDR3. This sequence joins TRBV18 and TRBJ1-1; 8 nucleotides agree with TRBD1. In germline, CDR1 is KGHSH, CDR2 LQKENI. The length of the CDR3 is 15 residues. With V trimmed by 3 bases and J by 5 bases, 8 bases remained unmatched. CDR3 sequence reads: CASSPTGQGGTEAFF. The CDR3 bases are TGTGCCAGCTCACCGACTGGACAGGGAGGGACTGAAGCTTTCTTT.

The CDR3 sequence: CASSLVGGHLYEQYF. CDR3 nucleotide sequence: TGCGCCAGCAGCTTGGTGGGGGGGCATCTCTACGAGCAGTACTTC. The chain carries TRBV5-1 and TRBJ2-7; weak D call: TRBD2 (7 bases). The CDR3 runs 15 residues. Trimming stripped 0 bases from V and 3 bases from J, with 13 bases between. Looked up from germline, CDR1 is SGHRS and CDR2 is YFSETQ.

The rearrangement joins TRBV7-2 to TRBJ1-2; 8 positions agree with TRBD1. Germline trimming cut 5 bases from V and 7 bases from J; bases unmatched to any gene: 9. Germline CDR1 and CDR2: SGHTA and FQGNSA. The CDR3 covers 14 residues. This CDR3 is CASSEDRGRSGYTF. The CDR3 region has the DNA TGTGCCAGCAGCGAAGACAGGGGTCGGAGTGGCTACACCTTC.

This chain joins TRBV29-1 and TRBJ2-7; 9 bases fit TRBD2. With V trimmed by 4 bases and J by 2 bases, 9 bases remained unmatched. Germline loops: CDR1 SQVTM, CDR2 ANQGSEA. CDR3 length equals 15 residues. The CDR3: CSVGVGLALPYEQYF. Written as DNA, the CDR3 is TGCAGCGTTGGGGTGGGACTAGCCCTCCCCTACGAGCAGTACTTC.

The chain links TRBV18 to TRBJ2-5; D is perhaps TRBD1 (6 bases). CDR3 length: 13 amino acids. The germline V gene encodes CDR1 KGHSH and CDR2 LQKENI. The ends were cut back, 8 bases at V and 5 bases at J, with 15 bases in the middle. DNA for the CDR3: TGTGCCAGCGCCTCAGGGGTAGACGAGACCCAGTACTTC. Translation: CASASGVDETQYF.

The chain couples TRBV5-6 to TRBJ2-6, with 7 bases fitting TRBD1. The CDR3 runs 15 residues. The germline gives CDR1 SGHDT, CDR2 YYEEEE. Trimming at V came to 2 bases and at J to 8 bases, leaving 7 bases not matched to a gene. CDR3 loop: CASSFSDRVTNVLTF. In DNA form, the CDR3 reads TGTGCCAGCAGCTTTTCCGACAGGGTCACCAACGTCCTGACTTTC.

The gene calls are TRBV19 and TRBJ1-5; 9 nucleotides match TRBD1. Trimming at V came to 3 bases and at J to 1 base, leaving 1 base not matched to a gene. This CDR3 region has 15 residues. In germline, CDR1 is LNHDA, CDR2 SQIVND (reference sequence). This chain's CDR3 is CASSIGTGSNQPQHF. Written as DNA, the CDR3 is TGTGCCAGTAGTATCGGGACAGGGAGCAATCAGCCCCAGCATTTT. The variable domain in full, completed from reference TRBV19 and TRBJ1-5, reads DGGITQSPKYLFRKEGQNVTLSCEQNLNHDAMYWYRQDPGQGLRLIYYSQIVNDFQKGDIAEGYSVSREKKESFPLTVTSAQKNPTAFYLCASSIGTGSNQPQHFGDGTRLSIL.

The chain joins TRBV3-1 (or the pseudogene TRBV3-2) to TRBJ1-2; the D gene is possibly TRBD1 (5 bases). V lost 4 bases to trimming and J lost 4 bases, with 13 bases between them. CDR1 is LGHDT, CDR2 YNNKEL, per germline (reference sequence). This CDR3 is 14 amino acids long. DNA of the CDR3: TGTGCCAGCAGCCCAGCAGGGTCTGGCTATGGCTACACCTTC. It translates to CASSPAGSGYGYTF.

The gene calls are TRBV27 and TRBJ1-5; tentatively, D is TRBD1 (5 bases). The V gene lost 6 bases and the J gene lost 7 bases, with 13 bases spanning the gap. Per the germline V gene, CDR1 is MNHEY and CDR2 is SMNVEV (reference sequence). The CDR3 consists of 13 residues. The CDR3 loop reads CASRLQGSQPQHF. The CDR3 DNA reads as TGTGCCAGCAGACTGCAGGGAAGCCAGCCCCAGCATTTT.

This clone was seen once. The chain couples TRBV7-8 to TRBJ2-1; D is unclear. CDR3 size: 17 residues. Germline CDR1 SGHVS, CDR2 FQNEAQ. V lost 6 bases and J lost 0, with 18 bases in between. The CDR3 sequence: CASSPIYPTPSYNEQFF. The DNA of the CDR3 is TGTGCCAGCAGTCCCATTTACCCGACTCCCTCCTACAATGAGCAGTTCTTC. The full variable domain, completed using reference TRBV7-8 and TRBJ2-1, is GAGVSQSPRYKVAKRGQDVALRCDPISGHVSLFWYQQALGQGPEFLTYFQNEAQLDKSGLPSDRFFAERPEGSVSTLKIQRTQQEDSAVYLCASSPIYPTPSYNEQFFGPGTRLTVL.

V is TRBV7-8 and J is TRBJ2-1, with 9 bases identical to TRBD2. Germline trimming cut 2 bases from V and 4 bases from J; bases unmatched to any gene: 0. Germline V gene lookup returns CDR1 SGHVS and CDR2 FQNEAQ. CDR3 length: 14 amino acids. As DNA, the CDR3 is TGTGCCAGCAGCTTACTAGCGGGGTACAATGAGCAGTTCTTC. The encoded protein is CASSLLAGYNEQFF.

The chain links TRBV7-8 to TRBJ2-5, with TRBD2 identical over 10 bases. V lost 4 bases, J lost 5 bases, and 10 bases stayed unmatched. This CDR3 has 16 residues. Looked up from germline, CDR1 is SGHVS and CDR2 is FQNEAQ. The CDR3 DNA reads TGTGCCAGCAGCTCCAGTACTAGCGGGGTGGGGGAGACCCAGTACTTC. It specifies CASSSSTSGVGETQYF.

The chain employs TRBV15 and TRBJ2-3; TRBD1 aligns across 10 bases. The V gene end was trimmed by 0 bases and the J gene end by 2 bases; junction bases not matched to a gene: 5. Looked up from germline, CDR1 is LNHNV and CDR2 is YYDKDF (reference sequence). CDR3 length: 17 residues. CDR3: CATSRDRDRGLTDTQYF. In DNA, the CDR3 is TGTGCCACCAGCAGAGATCGGGACAGGGGACTCACAGATACGCAGTATTTT. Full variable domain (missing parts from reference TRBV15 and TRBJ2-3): DAMVIQNPRYQVTQFGKPVTLSCSQTLNHNVMYWYQQKSSQAPKLLFHYYDKDFNNEADTPDNFQSRRPNTSFCFLDIRSPGLGDTAMYLCATSRDRDRGLTDTQYFGPGTRLTVL.

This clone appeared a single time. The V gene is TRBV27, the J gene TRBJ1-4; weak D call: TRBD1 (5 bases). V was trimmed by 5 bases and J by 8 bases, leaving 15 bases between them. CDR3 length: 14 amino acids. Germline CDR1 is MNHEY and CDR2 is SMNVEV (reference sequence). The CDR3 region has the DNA TGTGCCAGCAGTGAGCAGGGAATAGGGGAAAAACTGTTTTTT. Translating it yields CASSEQGIGEKLFF. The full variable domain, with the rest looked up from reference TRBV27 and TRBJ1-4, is EAQVTQNPRYLITVTGKKLTVTCSQNMNHEYMSWYRQDPGLGLRQIYYSMNVEVTDKGDVPEGYKVSRKEKRNFPLILESPSPNQTSLYFCASSEQGIGEKLFFGSGTQLSVL.

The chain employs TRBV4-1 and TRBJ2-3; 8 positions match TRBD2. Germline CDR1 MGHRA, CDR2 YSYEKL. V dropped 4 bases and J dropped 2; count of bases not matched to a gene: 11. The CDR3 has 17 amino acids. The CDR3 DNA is TGCGCCAGCAGCCTCCCCTTGGCGCGGGGGGACACAGATACGCAGTATTTT. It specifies CASSLPLARGDTDTQYF.

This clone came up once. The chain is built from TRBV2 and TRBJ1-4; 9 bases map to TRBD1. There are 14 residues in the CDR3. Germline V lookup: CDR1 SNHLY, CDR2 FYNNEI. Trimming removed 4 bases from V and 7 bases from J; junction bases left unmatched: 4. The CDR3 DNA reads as TGTGCCAGCAGTGCTGGACAGGGGAGTGAAAAACTGTTTTTT. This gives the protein CASSAGQGSEKLFF.

CDR3 protein: CSVGSSSYNEQFF. The CDR3 region has the DNA TGCAGCGTTGGCTCCAGCTCCTACAATGAGCAGTTCTTC. This chain connects TRBV29-1 to TRBJ2-1; unclear D gene. CDR3 length equals 13 residues. CDR1 SQVTM and CDR2 ANQGSEA come from the germline V gene. Trimming removed 4 bases from V and 0 bases from J, with 7 bases in between.

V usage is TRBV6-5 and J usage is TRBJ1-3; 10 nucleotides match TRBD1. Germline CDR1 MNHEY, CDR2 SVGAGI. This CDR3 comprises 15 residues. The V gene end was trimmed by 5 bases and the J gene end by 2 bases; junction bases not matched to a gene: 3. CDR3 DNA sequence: TGTGCCAGCAGTCCTGGGACAGGGGCTGGAAACACCATATATTTT. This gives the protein CASSPGTGAGNTIYF.